This T cell receptor beta chain was identified in a study of regulatory and conventional T cells in RAG deficiency. Study-level background: CID or atypical SCID patients with hypomorphic RAG mutations often have autoimmunity. Study findings and constraints: Shorter CDR3s in all patient subsets; >80% Treg-Tconv overlap in Omenn. Omenn CD25-high CD127-low cells may be activated cells, not true Tregs.

The CDR3 spans 13 residues. Per the germline V gene, CDR1 is SGHNT and CDR2 is YYREEE (reference sequence). The V end lost 2 bases, the J end lost 2 bases, and 7 bases lay between the germline ends. Conventional CD4+ T cells were sorted from blood as CD25-low CD127-high cells. RAG-deficient patients with SCID, Omenn syndrome, or combined immunodeficiency. The data were produced by immunoSEQ multiplex PCR, yet TCRdb's version contains in-frame clones alone and is incomplete. Among about 2,500 clones listed, roughly four fifths were seen once. Comment on this clone: Antigen specificity is unknown.

The chain uses TRBV5-4 and TRBJ1-2; D is uncertain. The sequenced sample consisted of CD4+ effector T cells sorted from blood. The source is a human donor with RAG deficiency presenting as severe combined immunodeficiency. This CDR3 is CASSFQENYGYTF. The CDR3 nucleotides read TGTGCCAGCAGCTTTCAGGAGAACTATGGCTACACCTTC.